These 17 T cell receptor beta chains were sequenced from one sample in a study of T cells in women clearing cervical HPV infection (dated by TCRdb to between 2018 and 2020). Library preparation was by the immunoSEQ multiplex PCR assay. TCRdb holds this immuneACCESS table with in-frame rearrangements only. Some clones are missing; in checked studies, unresolved V genes explain under half, and the rest has no known cause. The table of this sample itemizes approximately 32,000 clones. Less than 9% of the sample goes to the ten largest clones. The sequenced sample consisted of blood buffy coat. These receptors originate from a woman between 18 and 70 years old with a cervical HPV16 infection that either progressed to CIN3+ or cleared (not recorded which).

Turning to this clone: The CDR3 extends 3 residues past the end of the read, so its final part is completed from the germline J gene. The chain employs TRBV5-1 and TRBJ1-4, with 8 bases aligning to TRBD1. The CDR3 is made up of 14 amino acids. J was trimmed by 8 bases and V by 3 bases; bases with no gene match: 6. From germline, CDR1 is SGHRS and CDR2 YFSETQ. CDR3 DNA (partial): TGCGCCAGCAGCTCTGGACAGGGTTGGGAAAAA. Protein: CASSSGQGWEK. The CDR3 in its entirety is CASSSGQGWEKLFF.

Concerning this clone itself: The read finishes 3 residues shy of the CDR3 end, and the germline J gene is used to complete it. The chain uses TRBV9 and TRBJ2-3; D gene uncertain. Trimming took 4 bases from V and 1 from J, leaving 13 bases between them. This CDR3 has 15 amino acids. CDR1 is SGDLS, CDR2 YYNGEE, per germline. The covered CDR3 bases are TGTGCCAGCAGCATCCAAGACACAGGCACAGATACG. Translating gives CASSIQDTGTDT. The full CDR3 sequence reads CASSIQDTGTDTQYF.

In regard to this clone: The read terminates 3 residues ahead of where the CDR3 ends, so the germline J gene completes it. The J gene is TRBJ2-7, the V gene TRBV5-1; the D gene is possibly TRBD2 (6 bases). The CDR3 contains 14 residues. From germline, CDR1 is SGHRS and CDR2 YFSETQ. V was trimmed by 8 bases and J by 3 bases, leaving 18 bases between them. CDR3 sequence reads: CASGTRERYYEQYF. The covered CDR3 bases are TGCGCCAGTGGGACTCGGGAGCGCTACTACGAG.

CDR3 DNA (partial): TGTGCCAGCAGCTTAGGCTGGGCGGGGGGGCCGGAGACC. Protein product: CASSLGWAGGPET. The whole CDR3 protein reads CASSLGWAGGPETQYF. The rearrangement links TRBV13 to TRBJ2-5, with 9 bases aligning to TRBD2. The CDR3 extends 3 residues past the end of the read, so its final part is completed from the germline J gene. The CDR3 spans 16 residues. The trim removed 0 bases at V and 5 bases at J, leaving 7 bases unmatched. Looked up from germline, CDR1 is PRHDT and CDR2 is FYEKMQ (reference sequence).

Remarks on this clone: The read stops 3 residues short of the end of the CDR3; the missing end is completed from the germline J gene. The J gene is TRBJ1-1, the V gene TRBV7-8; D call uncertain. CDR1 and CDR2 (germline): SGHVS, FQNEAQ. This CDR3 is built from 15 residues. The V and J ends lost 1 base and 0 bases respectively, with 9 bases between them. The CDR3 is CASSLEGLMNTEAFF. The sequenced part of the CDR3 DNA is TGTGCCAGCAGCTTAGAAGGACTTATGAACACTGAA.

Remarks on this clone: The DNA ends 3 residues before the CDR3 does, and the rest of the CDR3 is filled in from the germline J gene. This chain uses TRBV5-6 with TRBJ1-5; D might be TRBD1 (5 bases). The CDR3 has 14 amino acids. Deletions cut 4 bases from V and 4 bases from J, with 12 bases between. CDR1 is SGHDT, CDR2 YYEEEE, per germline. The CDR3 is CASSGALGNQPQHF. The part of the CDR3 DNA that was read is TGTGCCAGCAGCGGGGCACTTGGGAATCAGCCC.

Concerning this clone itself: The junction and the germline gene differ at one end; a read error may be behind it. The sequence runs out 3 residues before the end of the CDR3; the remainder is reconstructed from the germline J gene. The chain employs TRBV4-2 and TRBJ2-7; D ambiguous. The CDR3 extends over 16 amino acids. Germline V gene lookup returns CDR1 LGHNA and CDR2 YNFKEQ. The CDR3 region is CASSQGDKGMGYEQYF. CDR3 DNA, as far as it was read: TGCGCCAGCAGCCAAGGTGACAAGGGCATGGGCTACGAG.

A note on this clone: The observed sequence ends 3 residues before the CDR3 terminus, with the missing tail filled in from the germline J gene. The chain has TRBV2 and TRBJ1-1; 10 bases agree with TRBD1. The CDR3 runs to 12 residues. Germline values: CDR1 SNHLY, CDR2 FYNNEI. The CDR3 DNA, read in part, is TGTGCCAGCAGAGGACAGGGGGTCGGA. Amino acids: CASRGQGVG. The entire CDR3 is CASRGQGVGAFF.

With respect to this clone: Distinct nucleotide sequences in the sample also encode this CDR3. CDR3 DNA, as far as it was read: TGTGCCAGCAGCCGACGGGTTGACACTGAA. Protein sequence: CASSRRVDTE. The full CDR3 protein reads CASSRRVDTEAFF. The rearrangement joins TRBV7-2 to TRBJ1-1; D is undetermined. The CDR3 end is not reached by the read, which stops 3 residues before it; the germline J gene fills it in. The germline V and J ends were trimmed by 5 bases and 3 bases, with 10 bases remaining between them. Germline-derived CDR1 and CDR2 are SGHTA and FQGNSA. The CDR3 sequence is 13 residues long. The variable domain in full, completed from reference TRBV7-2 and TRBJ1-1, reads GAGVSQSPSNKVTEKGKDVELRCDPISGHTALYWYRQSLGQGLEFLIYFQGNSAPDKSGLPSDRFSAERTGGSVSTLTIQRTQQEDSAVYLCASSRRVDTEAFFGQGTRLTVV.

In the case of this clone: The read halts 3 residues ahead of the CDR3 end, with the missing end drawn from the germline J gene. The rearrangement links TRBV5-6 to TRBJ2-7; D might be TRBD2 (6 bases). Per germline, CDR1 SGHDT and CDR2 YYEEEE. V dropped 1 base and J dropped 0 bases, with 11 bases sitting between them. The CDR3 covers 15 residues. The CDR3 bases that were read are TGTGCCAGCAGCTTGTGGGGGACTCTCTCCTACGAG. Amino acid sequence: CASSLWGTLSYE. The complete CDR3 reads CASSLWGTLSYEQYF.

Turning to this clone: Read data end 3 residues before the CDR3 end; the end is taken from the germline J gene. The chain combines TRBV20-1 with TRBJ2-3, with 10 nucleotides matching TRBD1. This CDR3 region has 13 residues. Germline CDR1 DFQATT, CDR2 SNEGSKA (reference sequence). CDR3 DNA, as far as it was read: TGCAGTGTTCCGGGACAGGGGTTTGAGACG. Translating gives CSVPGQGFET. The complete CDR3 reads CSVPGQGFETQYF.

Concerning this clone: The CDR3 goes on 3 residues after the read ends, and that part is filled in from the germline J gene. The V and J genes are TRBV19 and TRBJ1-2, with 10 bases fitting TRBD1. The CDR3 has 14 residues. The germline V gene has CDR1 LNHDA and CDR2 SQIVND (reference sequence). The J segment lost 6 bases and the V segment lost 6 bases, leaving 7 bases of the junction unmatched. CDR3 bases read: TGTGCCAGTAGCCCCCAAGGGACAGGGGATGGC. Its translation: CASSPQGTGDG. The entire CDR3 sequence reads CASSPQGTGDGYTF.

As concerns this clone: The CDR3 is cut off 3 residues early in the read; its end comes from the germline J gene. V gene TRBV7-2 combines with J gene TRBJ2-1; 7 bases are shared with TRBD1. J lost 4 bases, V lost 1 base, and 1 base had no gene match. Per germline, CDR1 SGHTA and CDR2 FQGNSA. This CDR3 has 14 residues. The CDR3 reads CASSLDRGYNEQFF. Incomplete CDR3 DNA: TGTGCCAGCAGCTTAGACAGGGGTTACAATGAG.

Comments on this clone: With the read ending 3 residues before the CDR3 end, the germline J gene is used to fill in that end. The chain couples TRBV3-1 (or the pseudogene TRBV3-2) to TRBJ2-7; D is ambiguous. Trimming removed 4 bases from V and 3 bases from J, with 16 bases in between. Germline values: CDR1 LGHDT, CDR2 YNNKEL (reference sequence). The CDR3 is 15 amino acids. The CDR3 protein is CASSRPVGPHYEQYF. CDR3 DNA, as far as it was read: TGTGCCAGCAGCCGCCCGGTAGGGCCTCACTACGAG.

With respect to this clone: The CDR3 extends 3 residues past the end of the read, so its final part is completed from the germline J gene. The chain couples TRBV19 to TRBJ1-1; TRBD1 might be the D (6 bases). The CDR3 is 13 residues long. Germline V gene data show CDR1 as LNHDA and CDR2 as SQIVND (reference sequence). Trimming left V 8 bases short and J 5 bases short, with 15 bases between. The CDR3 bases that were read are TGTGCCAGTGCTCAGGGGCCCAGAACTGAA. Translated: CASAQGPRTE. The whole CDR3 sequence reads CASAQGPRTEAFF.

Of note for this clone: The read ends 3 residues before the CDR3 terminus; that terminus is restored from the germline J gene. The V and J genes are TRBV11-2 and TRBJ2-1; D is undetermined. Germline values: CDR1 SGHAT, CDR2 FQNNGV. V lost 5 bases and J lost 8, with 13 bases in between. The length of the CDR3 is 13 residues. The CDR3 spells CASSSLPPDEQFF. Partial CDR3 DNA: TGTGCCAGCAGCAGCCTGCCACCCGATGAG.

In regard to this clone: The DNA ends 3 residues before the CDR3 does, and the rest of the CDR3 is filled in from the germline J gene. The chain uses TRBV20-1 and TRBJ2-7; D may be TRBD2 (6 bases). This CDR3 region has 16 residues. Germline CDR1 and CDR2: DFQATT and SNEGSKA (reference sequence). V gave up 5 bases and J gave up 5 bases, with 25 bases separating them. CDR3 in amino acids: CSAGRIWGWGENEQYF. The part of the CDR3 DNA that was read is TGCAGTGCTGGAAGGATATGGGGCTGGGGGGAAAACGAG.